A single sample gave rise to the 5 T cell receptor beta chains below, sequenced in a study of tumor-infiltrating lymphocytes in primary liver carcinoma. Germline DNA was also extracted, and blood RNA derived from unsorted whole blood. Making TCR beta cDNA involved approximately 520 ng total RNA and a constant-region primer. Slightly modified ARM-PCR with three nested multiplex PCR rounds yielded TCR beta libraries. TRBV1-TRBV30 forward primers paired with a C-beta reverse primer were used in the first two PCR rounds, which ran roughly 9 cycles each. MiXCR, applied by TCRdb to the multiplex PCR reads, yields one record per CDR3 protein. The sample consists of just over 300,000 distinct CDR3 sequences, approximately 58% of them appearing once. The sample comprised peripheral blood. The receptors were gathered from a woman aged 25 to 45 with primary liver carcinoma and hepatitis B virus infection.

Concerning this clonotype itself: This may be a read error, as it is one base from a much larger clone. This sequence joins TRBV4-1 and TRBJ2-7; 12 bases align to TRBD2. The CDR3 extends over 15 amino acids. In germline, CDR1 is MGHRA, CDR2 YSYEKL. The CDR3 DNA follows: TGCGCCAGCAGGCAAGGGACTAGCGGGTATTACGAGCAGTACTTC. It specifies CASRQGTSGYYEQYF.

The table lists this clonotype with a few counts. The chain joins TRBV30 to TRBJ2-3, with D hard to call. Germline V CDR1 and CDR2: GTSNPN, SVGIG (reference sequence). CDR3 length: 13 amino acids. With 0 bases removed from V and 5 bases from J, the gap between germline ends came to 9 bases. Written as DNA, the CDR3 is TGTGCCTGGAGTGTACACACGGGAGATACGCAGTATTTT. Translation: CAWSVHTGDTQYF.

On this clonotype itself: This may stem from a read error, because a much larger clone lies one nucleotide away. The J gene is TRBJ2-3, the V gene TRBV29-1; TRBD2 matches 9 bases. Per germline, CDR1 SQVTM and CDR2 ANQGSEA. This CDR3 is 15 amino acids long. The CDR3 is CSVVPSGVGVDTEYF. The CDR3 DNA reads TGCAGCGTTGTTCCTAGCGGGGTTGGGGTAGATACGGAGTATTTT.

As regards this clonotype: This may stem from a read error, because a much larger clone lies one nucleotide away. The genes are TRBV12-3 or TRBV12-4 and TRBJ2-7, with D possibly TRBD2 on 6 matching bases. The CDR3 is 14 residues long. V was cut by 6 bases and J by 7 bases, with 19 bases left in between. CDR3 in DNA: TGTGCCAGCAGGAGGCCAGCGGGCCGTGAAGAGCAGTACTTC. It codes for CASRRPAGREEQYF.

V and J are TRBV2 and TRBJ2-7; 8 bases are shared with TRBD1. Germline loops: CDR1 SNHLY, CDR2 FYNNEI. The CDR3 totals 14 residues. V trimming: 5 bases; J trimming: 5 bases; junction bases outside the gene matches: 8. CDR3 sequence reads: CASSTDRDGHEQYF. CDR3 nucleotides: TGTGCCAGCAGTACGGACAGGGACGGCCACGAGCAGTACTTC. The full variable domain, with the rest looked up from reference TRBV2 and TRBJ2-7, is EPEVTQTPSHQVTQMGQEVILRCVPISNHLYFYWYRQILGQKVEFLVSFYNNEISEKSEIFDDQFSVERPDGSNFTLKIRSTKLEDSAMYFCASSTDRDGHEQYFGPGTRLTVT.